One and the same sample provided the 7 T cell receptor beta chains below, sequenced in a study of cytomegalovirus exposure and HLA in healthy donors. Method: immunoSEQ multiplex PCR; TCRdb's copy keeps in-frame clones and lacks some. The table has hundreds of thousands of clones, roughly 85% seen once. Sequencing was performed on PBMCs. All receptors derive from a woman younger than 35 in good health and CMV-seronegative.

The chain joins TRBV28 to TRBJ2-7; D perhaps matches TRBD1 (6 bases). With 8 bases removed from V and 2 bases from J, the gap between germline ends came to 10 bases. There are 12 residues in the CDR3. In germline, CDR1 is MDHEN, CDR2 SYDVKM. CDR3 sequence reads: CASRDTAYEQYF. CDR3 DNA: TGTGCCAGCCGGGACACCGCCTACGAGCAGTACTTC.

The chain joins TRBV10-2 to TRBJ2-1, with TRBD2 matching over 7 bases. The germline V gene encodes CDR1 WSHSY and CDR2 SAAADI. V was pared by 4 bases and J by 2 bases, with 20 bases of the junction left unmatched. The CDR3 contains 20 residues. The CDR3 region is CASSGTREAPNLKAYNEQFF. Here the CDR3 DNA reads TGCGCCAGCAGTGGGACCCGGGAGGCCCCTAATCTCAAGGCCTACAATGAGCAGTTCTTC.

The chain recombines TRBV28 with TRBJ2-7; TRBD1 agrees at 9 bases. Trimming cost V 6 bases and J 2 bases; bases outside gene matches: 8. The CDR3 contains 15 residues. Germline loops: CDR1 MDHEN, CDR2 SYDVKM. The DNA for the CDR3 is TGTGCCAGCAGCCTACCCGGGACAGGGACCTACGAGCAGTACTTC. Its protein product is CASSLPGTGTYEQYF. Filled out from reference TRBV28 and TRBJ2-7, the complete variable domain reads DVKVTQSSRYLVKRTGEKVFLECVQDMDHENMFWYRQDPGLGLRLIYFSYDVKMKEKGDIPEGYSVSREKKERFSLILESASTNQTSMYLCASSLPGTGTYEQYFGPGTRLTVT.

This chain joins TRBV2 and TRBJ1-2; 7 bases fit TRBD1. Germline-derived CDR1 and CDR2 are SNHLY and FYNNEI. Trimming cost V 5 bases and J 0 bases; bases outside gene matches: 3. CDR3 length: 14 residues. CDR3 sequence: CASSRDRTNYGYTF. The CDR3 DNA reads as TGTGCCAGCAGTAGGGACAGAACTAACTATGGCTACACCTTC.

This rearrangement joins TRBV7-6 to TRBJ2-1; tentatively, D is TRBD2 (5 bases). This CDR3 comprises 15 residues. Germline CDR1 reads SGHVS; CDR2 reads FNYEAQ. Trimming removed 5 bases from V and 9 bases from J, with 20 bases in between. This CDR3 reads CASSKTSGRNSEQFF. The CDR3 DNA follows: TGTGCCAGCAGCAAGACCAGCGGTAGGAATAGTGAGCAGTTCTTC.

The J gene is TRBJ1-3, the V gene TRBV6-1, with 8 nucleotides matching TRBD1. CDR1 and CDR2 from the germline V gene are MNHNS and SASEGT. The CDR3 has 15 amino acids. Trimming removed 3 bases from V and 8 bases from J; junction bases left unmatched: 9. The CDR3 nucleotides are TGTGCCAGCAGTGATTGGACAGGGTCCGTGGACACCATATATTTT. Protein: CASSDWTGSVDTIYF.

This clone was seen repeatedly, ten times or more. CDR3 DNA: TGTGCCAGCAGTGCGTCAGGGGCGAACACTGAAGCTTTCTTT. Translation gives CASSASGANTEAFF. The genes are TRBV6-4 and TRBJ1-1; TRBD1 is a possible D gene (6 bases). Germline-derived CDR1 and CDR2 are MRHNA and SNTAGT. With 4 bases removed from V and 1 base from J, the gap between germline ends came to 10 bases. This CDR3 spans 14 amino acids.